These T cell receptor beta chains were read from a single sample in a study of blood T cells in healthy people across ages. TCRdb called the 5' RACE reads again in MiXCR, with one record for every CDR3 protein. Counted here are about 840,000 distinct CDR3 sequences, about 29% occurring once; the ten biggest clones make up about a tenth. The same sample was also studied in work on T cells of mothers and their children.

The sample taken for sequencing was blood. The receptors shown here come from a woman between 35 and 50 years old in good health. Each CDR3 is given with its conserved first and last residue. A D gene is named only where the DNA matches it firmly. Some rows have no size entry. The others give once, few or many, or a class for an expanded clone.

TRBJ1-1	TRBD1	TRBV3-1	.	CASSRATGGTEAFF	TGTGCCAGCAGCCGGGCGACAGGGGGCACTGAAGCTTTCTTT
TRBJ1-1	.	TRBV4-2	few	CASSQDSDLNTEAFF	TGTGCCAGCAGCCAAGACAGTGACTTGAACACTGAAGCTTTCTTT
TRBJ2-3	.	TRBV12-3/TRBV12-4	.	CASSLEAGRLFSDTQYF	TGTGCCAGCAGTTTAGAGGCAGGGAGATTGTTTTCAGATACGCAGTATTTT
TRBJ1-5	.	TRBV5-1	.	CASSLEGDPNQPQHF	TGCGCCAGCAGCTTGGAGGGGGACCCTAATCAGCCCCAGCATTTT
TRBJ2-6	.	TRBV27	.	CASTGPSSGANVLTF	TGTGCCAGCACCGGGCCCAGCTCTGGGGCCAACGTCCTGACTTTC
TRBJ1-5	.	TRBV7-9	.	CASSLALRGNQPQHF	TGTGCCAGCAGCTTAGCGCTGCGGGGCAATCAGCCCCAGCATTTT
TRBJ2-5	TRBD2	TRBV18	few	CANSPGLDETQYF	TGTGCCAACTCACCAGGACTAGATGAGACCCAGTACTTC
TRBJ2-3	TRBD2	TRBV12-3/TRBV12-4	.	CASSYGLAGADTQYF	TGTGCCAGCAGTTACGGACTAGCGGGCGCAGATACGCAGTATTTT
TRBJ2-7	.	TRBV25-1	few	CASSEAEGRSYEQYF	TGTGCCAGCAGTGAGGCAGAGGGGAGATCCTACGAGCAGTACTTC
TRBJ1-2	TRBD1	TRBV28	.	CASRDRWSRYGYTF	TGTGCCAGCAGGGACAGGTGGTCTCGCTATGGCTACACCTTC
TRBJ2-5	.	TRBV21-1	many	CAGKGQVQETQYF	TGTGCCGGCAAGGGACAGGTTCAAGAGACCCAGTACTTC
TRBJ2-7	.	TRBV5-5	.	CASSQGRIYEQYF	TGTGCCAGCAGCCAAGGACGGATCTACGAGCAGTACTTC
TRBJ2-1	TRBD1	TRBV18	.	CASSPFLRDRYNEQFF	TGTGCCAGCTCACCATTCCTCCGGGACAGGTACAATGAGCAGTTCTTC
TRBJ2-3	.	TRBV27	.	CVSSYPGDTQYF	TGTGTCAGCAGTTACCCGGGGGATACGCAGTATTTT
TRBJ1-5	.	TRBV6-6	few	CASSYSLGSNQPQHF	TGTGCCAGCAGTTACTCTTTGGGATCCAATCAGCCCCAGCATTTT
TRBJ2-7	TRBD1	TRBV12-3/TRBV12-4	.	CASSRQGTSSYNEQYF	TGTGCCAGCAGCCGACAGGGGACAAGCTCCTACAATGAGCAGTACTTC
TRBJ2-5	.	TRBV9	.	CASSVEGGAETQYF	TGTGCCAGCAGCGTAGAGGGGGGCGCAGAGACCCAGTACTTC
TRBJ1-1	.	TRBV2	.	CASRGGRGIEAFF	TGTGCCAGCAGAGGGGGACGGGGGATTGAAGCTTTCTTT
TRBJ2-5	.	TRBV11-2	.	CASSLLFPAETQYF	TGTGCCAGCAGTTTACTGTTCCCGGCGGAGACCCAGTACTTC
TRBJ2-3	TRBD1	TRBV9	many	CASSVAGQATTDTQYF	TGTGCCAGCAGCGTAGCTGGACAGGCGACCACAGATACGCAGTATTTT
TRBJ1-1	.	TRBV6-6	.	CASSYTTGTTEAFF	TGTGCCAGCAGTTACACAACAGGGACCACTGAAGCTTTCTTT
TRBJ2-7	.	TRBV20-1	many	CSAATGISYEQYF	TGCAGTGCTGCTACAGGGATCTCCTACGAGCAGTACTTC
TRBJ2-2	.	TRBV7-3	.	CASSSFPGTLNTGELFF	TGTGCCAGCAGTTCTTTCCCCGGGACTTTGAACACCGGGGAGCTGTTTTTT
TRBJ2-3	TRBD2	TRBV12-3/TRBV12-4	many	CASSPRGLAGTDTQYF	TGTGCCAGCAGTCCGCGGGGACTAGCTGGGACAGATACGCAGTATTTT